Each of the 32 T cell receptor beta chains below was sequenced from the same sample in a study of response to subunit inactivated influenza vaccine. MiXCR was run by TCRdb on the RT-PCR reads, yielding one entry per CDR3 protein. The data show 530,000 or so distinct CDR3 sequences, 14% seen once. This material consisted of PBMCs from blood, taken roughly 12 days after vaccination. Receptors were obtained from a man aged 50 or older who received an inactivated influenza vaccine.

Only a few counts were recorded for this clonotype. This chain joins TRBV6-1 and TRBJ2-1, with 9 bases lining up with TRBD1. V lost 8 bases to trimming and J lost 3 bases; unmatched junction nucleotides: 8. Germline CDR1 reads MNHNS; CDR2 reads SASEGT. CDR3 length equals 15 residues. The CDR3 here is CASGRVGQGYNEQFF. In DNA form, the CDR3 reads TGTGCCAGCGGTAGAGTGGGACAGGGCTACAATGAGCAGTTCTTC.

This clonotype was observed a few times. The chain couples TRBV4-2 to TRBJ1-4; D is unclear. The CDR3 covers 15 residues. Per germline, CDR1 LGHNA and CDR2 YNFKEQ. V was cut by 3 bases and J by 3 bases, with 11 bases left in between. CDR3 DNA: TGTGCCAGCAGCCAGGAAGGTGTGCCTAATGAAAAACTGTTTTTT. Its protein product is CASSQEGVPNEKLFF.

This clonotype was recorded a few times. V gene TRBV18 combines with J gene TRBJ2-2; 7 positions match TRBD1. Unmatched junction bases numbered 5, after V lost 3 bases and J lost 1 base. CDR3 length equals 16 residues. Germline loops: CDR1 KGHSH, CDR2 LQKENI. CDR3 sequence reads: CASSPFDRVNTGELFF. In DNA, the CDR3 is TGTGCCAGCTCACCGTTCGACAGGGTGAACACCGGGGAGCTGTTTTTT. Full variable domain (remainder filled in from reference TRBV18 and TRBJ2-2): NAGVMQNPRHLVRRRGQEARLRCSPMKGHSHVYWYRQLPEEGLKFMVYLQKENIIDESGMPKERFSAEFPKEGPSILRIQQVVRGDSAAYFCASSPFDRVNTGELFFGEGSRLTVL.

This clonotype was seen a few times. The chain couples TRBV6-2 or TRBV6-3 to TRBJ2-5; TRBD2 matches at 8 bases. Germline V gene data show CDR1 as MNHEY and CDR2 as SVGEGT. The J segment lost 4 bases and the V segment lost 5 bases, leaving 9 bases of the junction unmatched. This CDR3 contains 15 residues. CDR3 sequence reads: CASSDFAGGIETQYF. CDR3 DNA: TGTGCCAGCAGTGACTTCGCGGGAGGAATAGAGACCCAGTACTTC.

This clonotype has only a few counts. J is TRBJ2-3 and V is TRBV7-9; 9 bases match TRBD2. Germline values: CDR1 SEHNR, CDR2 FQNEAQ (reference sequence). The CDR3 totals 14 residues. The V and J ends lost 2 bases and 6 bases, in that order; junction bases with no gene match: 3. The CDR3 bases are TGTGCCAGCAGCTTATTAGCGGGGGAGGATACGCAGTATTTT. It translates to CASSLLAGEDTQYF.

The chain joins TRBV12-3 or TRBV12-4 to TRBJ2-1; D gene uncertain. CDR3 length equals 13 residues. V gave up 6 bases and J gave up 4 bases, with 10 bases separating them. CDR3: CASSPLLYNEQFF. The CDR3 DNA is TGTGCCAGCAGCCCACTCCTTTACAATGAGCAGTTCTTC.

In DNA, the CDR3 is TGCAGTGCTAAACTAGCGGCACACGGTGAGCAGTTCTTC. Translating it yields CSAKLAAHGEQFF. V usage is TRBV20-1 and J usage is TRBJ2-1, with TRBD2 matching over 8 bases. Germline CDR1 is DFQATT and CDR2 is SNEGSKA (reference sequence). Trimming took 4 bases from V and 9 from J; bases not matched to a gene: 8. There are 13 residues in the CDR3.

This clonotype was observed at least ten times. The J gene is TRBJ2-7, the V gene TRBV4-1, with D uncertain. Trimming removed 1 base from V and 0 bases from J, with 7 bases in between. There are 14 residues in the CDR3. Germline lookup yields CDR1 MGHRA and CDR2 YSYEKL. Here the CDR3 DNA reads TGCGCCAGCAGCCAAGGTGGCAGCTCCTACGAGCAGTACTTC. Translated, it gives CASSQGGSSYEQYF.

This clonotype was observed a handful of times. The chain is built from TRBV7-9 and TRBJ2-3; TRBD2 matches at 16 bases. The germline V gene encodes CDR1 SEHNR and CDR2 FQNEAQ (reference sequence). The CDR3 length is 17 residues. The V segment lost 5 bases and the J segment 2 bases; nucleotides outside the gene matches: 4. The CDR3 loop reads CASSPGTSGRATDTQYF. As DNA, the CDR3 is TGTGCCAGCAGCCCAGGGACTAGCGGGAGGGCCACAGATACGCAGTATTTT.

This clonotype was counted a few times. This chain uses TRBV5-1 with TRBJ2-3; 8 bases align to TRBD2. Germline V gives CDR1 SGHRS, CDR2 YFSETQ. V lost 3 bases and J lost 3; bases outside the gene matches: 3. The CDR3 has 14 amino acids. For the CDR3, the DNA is TGCGCCAGCAGCTCCGGGGGGGATACAGATACGCAGTATTTT. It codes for CASSSGGDTDTQYF.

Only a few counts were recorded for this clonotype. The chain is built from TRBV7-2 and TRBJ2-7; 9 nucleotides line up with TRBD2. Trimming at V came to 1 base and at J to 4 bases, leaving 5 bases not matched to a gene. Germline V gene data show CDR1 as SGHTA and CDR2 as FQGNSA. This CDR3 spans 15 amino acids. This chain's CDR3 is CASSLGGRAGYEQYF. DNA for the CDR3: TGTGCCAGCAGCTTAGGCGGGAGGGCCGGGTACGAGCAGTACTTC.

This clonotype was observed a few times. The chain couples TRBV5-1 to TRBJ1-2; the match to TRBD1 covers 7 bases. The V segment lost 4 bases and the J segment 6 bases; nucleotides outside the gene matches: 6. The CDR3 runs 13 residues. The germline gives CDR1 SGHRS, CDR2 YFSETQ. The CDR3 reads CASSGRQGDGYTF. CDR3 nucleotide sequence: TGCGCCAGCAGCGGTCGACAGGGCGATGGCTACACCTTC.

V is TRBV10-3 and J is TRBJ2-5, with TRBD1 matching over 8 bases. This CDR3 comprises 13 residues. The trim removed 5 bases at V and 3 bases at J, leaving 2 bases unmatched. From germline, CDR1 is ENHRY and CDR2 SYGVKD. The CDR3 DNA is TGTGCCATCAGTCCGGGACAGGAAGAGACCCAGTACTTC. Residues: CAISPGQEETQYF.

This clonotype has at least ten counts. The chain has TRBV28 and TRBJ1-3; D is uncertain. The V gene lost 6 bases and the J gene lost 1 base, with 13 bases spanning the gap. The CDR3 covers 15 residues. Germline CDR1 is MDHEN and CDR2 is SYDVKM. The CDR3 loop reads CASSPPRISGNTIYF. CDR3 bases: TGTGCCAGCAGCCCTCCGCGTATTTCTGGAAACACCATATATTTT.

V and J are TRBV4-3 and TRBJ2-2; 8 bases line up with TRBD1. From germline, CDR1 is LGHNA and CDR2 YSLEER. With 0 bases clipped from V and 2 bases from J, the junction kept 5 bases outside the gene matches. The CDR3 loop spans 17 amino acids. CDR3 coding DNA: TGCGCCAGCAGCCAAGAAGGACAGGGTGGAAACACCGGGGAGCTGTTTTTT. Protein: CASSQEGQGGNTGELFF.

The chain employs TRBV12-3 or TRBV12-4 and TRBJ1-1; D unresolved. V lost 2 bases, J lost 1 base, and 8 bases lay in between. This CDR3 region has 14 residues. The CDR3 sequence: CASSLFQANTEAFF. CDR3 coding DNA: TGTGCCAGCAGTTTATTCCAGGCGAACACTGAAGCTTTCTTT.

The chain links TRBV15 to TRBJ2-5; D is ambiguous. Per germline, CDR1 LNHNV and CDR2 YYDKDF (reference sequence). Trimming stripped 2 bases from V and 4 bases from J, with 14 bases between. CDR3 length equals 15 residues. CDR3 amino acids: CATSRQDRPGETQYF. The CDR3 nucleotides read TGTGCCACCAGCAGACAGGACCGGCCGGGAGAGACCCAGTACTTC.

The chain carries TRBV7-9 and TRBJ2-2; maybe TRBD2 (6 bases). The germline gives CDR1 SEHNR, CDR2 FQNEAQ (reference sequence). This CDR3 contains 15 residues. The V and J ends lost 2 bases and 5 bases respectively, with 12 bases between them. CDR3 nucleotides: TGTGCCAGCAGCTTAACCAGCGGGCAGACCGGGGAGCTGTTTTTT. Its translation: CASSLTSGQTGELFF.

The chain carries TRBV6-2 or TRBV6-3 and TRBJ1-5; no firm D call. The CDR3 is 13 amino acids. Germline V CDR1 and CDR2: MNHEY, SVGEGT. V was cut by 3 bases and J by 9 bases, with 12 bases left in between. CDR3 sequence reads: CASSYVSSGPQHF. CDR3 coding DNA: TGTGCCAGCAGTTATGTCTCTAGTGGGCCCCAGCATTTT.

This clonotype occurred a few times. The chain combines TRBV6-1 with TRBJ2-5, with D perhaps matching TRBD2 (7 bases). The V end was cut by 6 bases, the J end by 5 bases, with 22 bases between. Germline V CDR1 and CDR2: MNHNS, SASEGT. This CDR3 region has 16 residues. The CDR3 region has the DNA TGTGCCAGCAGAGACACATGGGGGGGGGCCCGGGAGACCCAGTACTTC. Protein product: CASRDTWGGARETQYF.

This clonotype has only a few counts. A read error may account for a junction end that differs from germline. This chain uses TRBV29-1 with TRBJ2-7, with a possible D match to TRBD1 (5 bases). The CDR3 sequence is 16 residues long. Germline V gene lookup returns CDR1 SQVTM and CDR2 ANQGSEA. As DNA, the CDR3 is TGCAGCGTTTATCACCCAGCGTTCCCGCCTCTTAGGGGCGGAATATTC. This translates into CSVYHPAFPPLRGGIF.

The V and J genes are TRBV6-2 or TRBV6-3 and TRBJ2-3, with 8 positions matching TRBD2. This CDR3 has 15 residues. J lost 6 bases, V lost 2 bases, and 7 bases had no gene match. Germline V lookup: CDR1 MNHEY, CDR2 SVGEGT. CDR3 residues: CASSYVASGSDTQYF. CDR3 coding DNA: TGTGCCAGCAGTTACGTGGCTAGCGGGTCGGATACGCAGTATTTT.

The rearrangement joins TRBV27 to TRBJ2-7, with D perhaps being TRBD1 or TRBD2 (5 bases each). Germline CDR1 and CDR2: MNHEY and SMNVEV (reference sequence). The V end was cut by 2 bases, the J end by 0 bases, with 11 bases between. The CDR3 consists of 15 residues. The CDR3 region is CASSLLPGSSYEQYF. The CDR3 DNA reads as TGTGCCAGCAGTTTACTCCCAGGGAGCTCCTACGAGCAGTACTTC.

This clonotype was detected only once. The CDR3 protein is CASSYSSGRSDEQYF. As DNA, the CDR3 is TGTGCCAGCAGTTACTCTAGCGGGAGGAGCGACGAGCAGTACTTC. The chain joins TRBV6-5 to TRBJ2-7; the match to TRBD2 covers 10 bases. The length of the CDR3 is 15 residues. CDR1 is MNHEY, CDR2 SVGAGI, per germline. V lost 0 bases and J lost 5; bases outside the gene matches: 4.

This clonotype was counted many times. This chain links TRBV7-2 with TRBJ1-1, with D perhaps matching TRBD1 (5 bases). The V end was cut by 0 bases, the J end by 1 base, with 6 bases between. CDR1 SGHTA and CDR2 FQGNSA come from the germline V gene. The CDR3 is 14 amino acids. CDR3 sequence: CASSLAGANTEAFF. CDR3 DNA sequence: TGTGCCAGCAGCTTAGCAGGGGCGAACACTGAAGCTTTCTTT. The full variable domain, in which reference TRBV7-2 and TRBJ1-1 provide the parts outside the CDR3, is GAGVSQSPSNKVTEKGKDVELRCDPISGHTALYWYRQSLGQGLEFLIYFQGNSAPDKSGLPSDRFSAERTGGSVSTLTIQRTQQEDSAVYLCASSLAGANTEAFFGQGTRLTVV.

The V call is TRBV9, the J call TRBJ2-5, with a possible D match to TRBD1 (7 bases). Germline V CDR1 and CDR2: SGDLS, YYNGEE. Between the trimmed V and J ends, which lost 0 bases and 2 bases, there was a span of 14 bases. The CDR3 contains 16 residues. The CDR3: CASSVALRDSQETQYF. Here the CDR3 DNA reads TGTGCCAGCAGCGTAGCATTGCGGGACAGTCAAGAGACCCAGTACTTC.

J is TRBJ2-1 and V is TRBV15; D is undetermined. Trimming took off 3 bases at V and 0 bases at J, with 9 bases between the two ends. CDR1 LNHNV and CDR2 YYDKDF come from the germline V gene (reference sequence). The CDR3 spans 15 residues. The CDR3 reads CATSSGLSSYNEQFF. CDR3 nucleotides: TGTGCCACCAGCAGCGGGCTTAGCTCCTACAATGAGCAGTTCTTC.

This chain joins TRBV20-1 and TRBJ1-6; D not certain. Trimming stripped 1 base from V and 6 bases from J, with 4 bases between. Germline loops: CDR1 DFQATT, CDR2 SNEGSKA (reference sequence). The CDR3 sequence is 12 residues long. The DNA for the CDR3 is TGCAGTGCTAGAGCCAGTAATTCACCCCTCCACTTT. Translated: CSARASNSPLHF.

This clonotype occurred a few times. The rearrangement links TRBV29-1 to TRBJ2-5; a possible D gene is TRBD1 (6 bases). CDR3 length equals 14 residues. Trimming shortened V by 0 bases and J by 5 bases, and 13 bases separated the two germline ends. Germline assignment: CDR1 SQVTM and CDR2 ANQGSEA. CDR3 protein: CSVEDRGSGETQYF. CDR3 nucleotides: TGCAGCGTTGAAGATAGGGGGTCAGGGGAGACCCAGTACTTC.

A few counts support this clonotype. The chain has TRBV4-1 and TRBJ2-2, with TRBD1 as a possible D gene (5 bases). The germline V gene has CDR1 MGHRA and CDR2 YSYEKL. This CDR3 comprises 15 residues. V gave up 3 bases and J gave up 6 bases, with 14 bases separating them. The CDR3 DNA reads TGCGCCAGCAGCCACATAAGGCAGGGTCCCGGGGAGCTGTTTTTT. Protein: CASSHIRQGPGELFF.

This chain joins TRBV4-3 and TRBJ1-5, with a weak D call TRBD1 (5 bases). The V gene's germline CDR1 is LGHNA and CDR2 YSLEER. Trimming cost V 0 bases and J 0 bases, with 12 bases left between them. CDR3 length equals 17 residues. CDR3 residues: CASSQELWDYSNQPQHF. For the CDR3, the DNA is TGCGCCAGCAGCCAAGAATTGTGGGACTATAGCAATCAGCCCCAGCATTTT.

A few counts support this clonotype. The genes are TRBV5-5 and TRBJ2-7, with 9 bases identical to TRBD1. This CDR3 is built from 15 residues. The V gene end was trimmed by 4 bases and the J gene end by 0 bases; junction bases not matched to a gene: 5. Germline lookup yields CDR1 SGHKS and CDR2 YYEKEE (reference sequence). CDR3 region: CASSPTGGFSYEQYF. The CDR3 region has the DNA TGTGCCAGCAGCCCTACAGGGGGCTTCTCCTACGAGCAGTACTTC.